Sequencing of this T cell receptor beta chain was carried out in a study of T cell changes during pregnancy in multiple sclerosis. Some clones are missing from TCRdb's copy, which holds only in-frame ones; the method was immunoSEQ multiplex PCR. The sample lists approximately 88,000 clones; 85% to 95% were seen once. The CDR3 has 14 amino acids. Germline assignment: CDR1 SGHRS and CDR2 YFSETQ. V was clipped by 0 bases and J by 7 bases, with 11 bases between them. Sequenced material: peripheral blood, taken in the first trimester of pregnancy. This rearrangement joins TRBV5-1 to TRBJ2-1; D is uncertain. The sequence came from a female donor with multiple sclerosis, enrolled in a pregnancy study. DNA of the CDR3: TGCGCCAGCAGCTTGGCTGTGTTGAGGAATGAGCAGTTCTTC. Translating gives CASSLAVLRNEQFF.